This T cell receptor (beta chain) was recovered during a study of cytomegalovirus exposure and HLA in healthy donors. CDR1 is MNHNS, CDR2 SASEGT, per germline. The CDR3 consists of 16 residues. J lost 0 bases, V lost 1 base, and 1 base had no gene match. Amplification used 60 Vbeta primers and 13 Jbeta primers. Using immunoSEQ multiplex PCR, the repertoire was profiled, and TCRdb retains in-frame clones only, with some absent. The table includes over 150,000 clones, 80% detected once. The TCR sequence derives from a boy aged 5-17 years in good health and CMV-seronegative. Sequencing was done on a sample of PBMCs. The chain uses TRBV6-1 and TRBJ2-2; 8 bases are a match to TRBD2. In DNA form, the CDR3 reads TGTGCCAGCAGTGAAGTAGCGGGACCGAACACCGGGGAGCTGTTTTTT. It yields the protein CASSEVAGPNTGELFF.